The 18 T cell receptor beta chains below were found in one sample sequenced in a study of T-cell memory formation after mild COVID-19. TCRdb re-called the 5' RACE reads with MiXCR, one entry per CDR3 protein. This sample carries about 250,000 distinct CDR3 sequences, approximately 16% of them seen once, and the ten largest clones take approximately 3.4%. The sample consisted of PBMCs or a T cell subset sorted from them (not recorded which). Source of these receptors: a man aged 18-30 years who had mild COVID-19 (a few samples of this study predate the infection). Cell type and time point are not known.

V usage is TRBV20-1 and J usage is TRBJ2-7, with D perhaps given as TRBD1 or TRBD2 (5 bases each). V dropped 1 base and J dropped 0 bases, with 19 bases sitting between them. The CDR3 is 17 residues long. Germline V lookup: CDR1 DFQATT, CDR2 SNEGSKA (reference sequence). CDR3 sequence: CSARVRGQGPNSYEQYV. The DNA of the CDR3 is TGCAGTGCTAGAGTTCGGGGCCAGGGACCAAACTCCTACGAGCAGTACGTC.

The chain employs TRBV7-2 and TRBJ2-7; no firm D call. Germline V gene lookup returns CDR1 SGHTA and CDR2 FQGNSA. Trimming took off 1 base at V and 1 base at J, with 5 bases between the two ends. The CDR3 is made up of 13 amino acids. The CDR3 protein is CASSLGFSYEQYF. Written as DNA, the CDR3 is TGTGCCAGCAGCTTAGGGTTTTCCTACGAGCAGTACTTC.

This sequence joins TRBV7-3 and TRBJ1-1; TRBD1 agrees at 11 bases. The germline V gene has CDR1 SGHTA and CDR2 FQGTGA. V trimming: 5 bases; J trimming: 5 bases; junction bases outside the gene matches: 4. The CDR3 spans 14 residues. The CDR3 region has the DNA TGTGCCAGCAGCGTCGGACAGGGGGCGACTGAAGCTTTCTTT. Its protein is CASSVGQGATEAFF.

There are a few counts of this clonotype. V gene TRBV7-2 combines with J gene TRBJ2-3, with unresolved D. CDR1 and CDR2 from the germline V gene are SGHTA and FQGNSA. The germline V and J ends were trimmed by 5 bases and 4 bases, with 10 bases remaining between them. This CDR3 is 13 amino acids long. In DNA, the CDR3 is TGTGCCAGCAGCACAACGGGCCCAGATACGCAGTATTTT. Encoded protein: CASSTTGPDTQYF.

This clonotype was counted between two and nine times. V and J are TRBV12-3 or TRBV12-4 and TRBJ1-1; perhaps TRBD1 as D (5 bases). Trimming took 5 bases from V and 2 from J, leaving 21 bases between them. The CDR3 is 17 amino acids. CDR3 in DNA: TGTGCCAGCAGTCCACGCTACTACCGGGACGGCAACACTGAAGCTTTCTTT. Protein sequence: CASSPRYYRDGNTEAFF.

The CDR3 is CASTEQETQYF. CDR3 DNA: TGCGCCAGCACCGAACAAGAGACCCAGTACTTC. The chain joins TRBV5-1 to TRBJ2-5; the D is unclear. Trimming took off 6 bases at V and 2 bases at J, with 5 bases between the two ends. Germline V CDR1 and CDR2: SGHRS, YFSETQ. The CDR3 length is 11 residues.

The chain carries TRBV3-1 and TRBJ1-5; D remains ambiguous. CDR1 is LGHDT, CDR2 YNNKEL, per germline (reference sequence). The V end lost 4 bases, the J end lost 4 bases, and 8 bases lay between the germline ends. CDR3 length: 13 amino acids. DNA of the CDR3: TGTGCCAGCAGCCGACGGAGGAATCAGCCCCAGCATTTT. Protein: CASSRRRNQPQHF.

The chain links TRBV6-5 to TRBJ1-2, with 10 bases fitting TRBD1. CDR3 size: 17 residues. J gave up 2 bases and V 6 bases, and 12 bases lay outside the gene matches. Germline V gene lookup returns CDR1 MNHEY and CDR2 SVGAGI. The CDR3 sequence: CASSFWTGGSLNYGYTF. The CDR3 bases are TGTGCCAGCAGCTTTTGGACAGGGGGGTCCCTAAACTATGGCTACACCTTC.

The genes are TRBV4-1 and TRBJ1-6; 9 bases are a match to TRBD1. V lost 3 bases to trimming and J lost 7 bases; unmatched junction nucleotides: 4. From germline, CDR1 is MGHRA and CDR2 YSYEKL. The CDR3 length is 15 residues. CDR3 nucleotides: TGCGCCAGCAGCCAGATGGGACAGGGAAATTCACCCCTCCACTTT. Its translation: CASSQMGQGNSPLHF.

This clonotype showed up just a few times. The chain couples TRBV6-5 to TRBJ2-3; 8 nucleotides match TRBD1. Trimming cost V 5 bases and J 5 bases; bases outside gene matches: 6. The CDR3 contains 14 residues. The germline CDR1 and CDR2 sequences are MNHEY and SVGAGI. CDR3 nucleotides: TGTGCCAGCAGTCGCTGGACAGGGTTAGATACGCAGTATTTT. Protein sequence: CASSRWTGLDTQYF.

CDR3 sequence: CASSFGLAGNNSPLHF. The CDR3 DNA sequence: TGTGCCAGCAGCTTCGGACTAGCAGGCAATAATTCACCCCTCCACTTT. The chain has TRBV7-9 and TRBJ1-6, with D unclear. Germline V gene sequence: CDR1 SEHNR, CDR2 FQNEAQ (reference sequence). The CDR3 is made up of 16 amino acids. V lost 3 bases and J lost 5, with 14 bases in between.

The chain carries TRBV7-9 and TRBJ1-6; D may be TRBD1 (6 bases). Germline CDR1 reads SEHNR; CDR2 reads FQNEAQ (reference sequence). The CDR3 totals 17 residues. V was pared by 1 base and J by 2 bases, with 12 bases between. The DNA of the CDR3 is TGTGCCAGCAGCTTAGGACAGGAGAAAACCTATAATTCACCCCTCCACTTT. It yields the protein CASSLGQEKTYNSPLHF. The variable domain in full, completed from reference TRBV7-9 and TRBJ1-6, reads DTGVSQNPRHKITKRGQNVTFRCDPISEHNRLYWYRQTLGQGPEFLTYFQNEAQLEKSRLLSDRFSAERPKGSFSTLEIQRTEQGDSAMYLCASSLGQEKTYNSPLHFGNGTRLTVT.

This clonotype was recorded a few times. The chain combines TRBV18 with TRBJ1-5, with a weak D call TRBD1 (6 bases). The CDR3 is made up of 17 amino acids. Germline V lookup: CDR1 KGHSH, CDR2 LQKENI. The germline V and J ends were trimmed by 3 bases and 3 bases, with 18 bases remaining between them. In DNA, the CDR3 is TGTGCCAGCTCACCCCTGGGGGCCACGCAGTACAATCAGCCCCAGCATTTT. This translates into CASSPLGATQYNQPQHF.

This clonotype was seen ten or more times. The chain is built from TRBV4-3 and TRBJ1-6; possible D gene TRBD1, 5 bases. The CDR3 covers 16 residues. V lost 0 bases and J lost 14, with 20 bases in between. The germline V gene has CDR1 LGHNA and CDR2 YSLEER. The CDR3 nucleotides are TGCGCCAGCAGCCAAGAACCGGGGGGTCGCCTCGGAGCCCTCCACTTT. Translated: CASSQEPGGRLGALHF.

This clonotype has just a few counts. The CDR3 coding sequence is TGTGCCAGCAGTTCACGTCCCGGGGACAATCAGCCCCAGCATTTT. Translated: CASSSRPGDNQPQHF. The genes are TRBV5-4 and TRBJ1-5; D remains ambiguous. The CDR3 is 15 residues long. The ends were cut back, 5 bases at V and 3 bases at J, with 15 bases in the middle. Germline loops: CDR1 SGHNT, CDR2 YYREEE (reference sequence).

In this sample, this clonotype turned up many times. The V gene is TRBV7-9, the J gene TRBJ1-2, with unresolved D. The ends were cut back, 5 bases at V and 13 bases at J, with 11 bases in the middle. Germline V CDR1 and CDR2: SEHNR, FQNEAQ (reference sequence). This CDR3 has 10 residues. The CDR3 reads CASSLDGLTF. DNA for the CDR3: TGTGCCAGCAGCCTAGACGGCCTCACCTTC. The whole variable domain, remainder taken from reference TRBV7-9 and TRBJ1-2, is DTGVSQNPRHKITKRGQNVTFRCDPISEHNRLYWYRQTLGQGPEFLTYFQNEAQLEKSRLLSDRFSAERPKGSFSTLEIQRTEQGDSAMYLCASSLDGLTFGSGTRLTVV.

This clonotype was observed many times. The chain combines TRBV7-2 with TRBJ1-1; a possible D gene is TRBD1 (6 bases). Germline CDR1 reads SGHTA; CDR2 reads FQGNSA. CDR3 length: 14 residues. Between the trimmed V and J ends, which lost 2 bases and 3 bases, there was a span of 10 bases. The CDR3 sequence: CASSLQGRDTEAFF. CDR3 coding DNA: TGTGCCAGCAGCTTACAGGGGAGGGACACTGAAGCTTTCTTT.

This chain joins TRBV4-1 and TRBJ1-4; D is perhaps TRBD1 (5 bases). This CDR3 has 15 residues. Trimming pared 4 bases from V and 7 bases from J, leaving 16 bases between. Germline V gene data show CDR1 as MGHRA and CDR2 as YSYEKL. The CDR3 nucleotides read TGCGCCAGCAGCCCGGCCCAAGGGACGGCTGAAAAACTGTTTTTT. Its translation is CASSPAQGTAEKLFF.